Listed here are 22 T cell receptor beta chains from one sample, sequenced in a study of blood T cell repertoires in COVID-19. Sequencing used immunoSEQ multiplex PCR; TCRdb keeps in-frame clones, though not all of them. The profile shows about 200,000 clones, around 89% of them singletons. The material sequenced was PBMCs or T cells enriched from blood (not recorded which). The receptors come from a woman younger than 30 who had recovered from COVID-19.

The V gene is TRBV14, the J gene TRBJ2-5; 9 bases map to TRBD2. The CDR3 consists of 20 residues. The J segment lost 0 bases and the V segment lost 0 bases, leaving 14 bases of the junction unmatched. The V gene's germline CDR1 is SGHDN and CDR2 FVKESK. The CDR3 DNA reads as TGTGCCAGCAGCCAAGATCTCTGGGCTAGCGGGGTAATGTACCAAGAGACCCAGTACTTC. Amino acid sequence: CASSQDLWASGVMYQETQYF.

The V gene is TRBV11-2, the J gene TRBJ2-7, with a possible D match to TRBD2 (5 bases). Trimming removed 5 bases at V and 3 bases at J, with 11 bases between. This CDR3 contains 13 residues. Germline V lookup: CDR1 SGHAT, CDR2 FQNNGV. The CDR3 sequence is CASSPRGGYEQYF. As DNA, the CDR3 is TGTGCCAGCAGCCCCCGGGGTGGCTACGAGCAGTACTTC.

This chain joins TRBV19 and TRBJ1-1; D possibly corresponds to TRBD1 (5 bases). V lost 10 bases to trimming and J lost 10 bases, with 10 bases between them. The length of the CDR3 is 9 residues. Germline CDR1 reads LNHDA; CDR2 reads SQIVND (reference sequence). In nucleotides, the CDR3 is TGTGCCACCGGGGGAGGAGCTTTCTTT. Translation gives CATGGGAFF.

This chain uses TRBV9 with TRBJ2-3, with D maybe TRBD2 (7 bases). In germline, CDR1 is SGDLS, CDR2 YYNGEE. CDR3 length: 19 residues. V lost 3 bases, J lost 5 bases, and 28 bases lay in between. CDR3 protein: CASSEGYGTGGRWEDTQYF. The DNA of the CDR3 is TGTGCCAGCAGCGAGGGGTATGGGACGGGGGGCCGTTGGGAAGATACGCAGTATTTT.

This clone was counted once. This rearrangement joins TRBV2 to TRBJ1-2, with D possibly matching TRBD1 (6 bases). The CDR3 loop spans 14 amino acids. V lost 5 bases and J lost 4, with 14 bases in between. Germline loops: CDR1 SNHLY, CDR2 FYNNEI. CDR3 DNA: TGTGCCAGCAGTCTAGAACAGGGCATCTATGGCTACACCTTC. Translating it yields CASSLEQGIYGYTF. Complete variable domain (other parts from reference TRBV2 and TRBJ1-2): EPEVTQTPSHQVTQMGQEVILRCVPISNHLYFYWYRQILGQKVEFLVSFYNNEISEKSEIFDDQFSVERPDGSNFTLKIRSTKLEDSAMYFCASSLEQGIYGYTFGSGTRLTVV.

This chain links TRBV30 with TRBJ1-5; no reliable D call. Per the germline V gene, CDR1 is GTSNPN and CDR2 is SVGIG (reference sequence). V was pared by 0 bases and J by 6 bases, with 15 bases between. CDR3 length: 15 residues. The CDR3 protein is CAWSVLGRDGQPQHF. For the CDR3, the DNA is TGTGCCTGGAGTGTACTGGGCAGAGATGGTCAGCCCCAGCATTTT.

V and J are TRBV9 and TRBJ2-3, with 16 bases matching TRBD2. This CDR3 has 18 amino acids. Germline V gene lookup returns CDR1 SGDLS and CDR2 YYNGEE. The V segment lost 0 bases and the J segment 6 bases; nucleotides outside the gene matches: 7. CDR3 nucleotides: TGTGCCAGCAGCGTAGCTGTTGGGACTAGCGGGGGGGCCGATACGCAGTATTTT. Translated: CASSVAVGTSGGADTQYF.

This chain uses TRBV5-1 with TRBJ1-6; possible D gene TRBD1, 5 bases. The CDR3 spans 15 residues. Per the germline V gene, CDR1 is SGHRS and CDR2 is YFSETQ. Trimming left V 0 bases short and J 7 bases short, with 11 bases between. The CDR3 DNA reads as TGCGCCAGCAGCTTGGAGGGACTGACGAATTCACCCCTCCACTTT. This translates into CASSLEGLTNSPLHF.

The genes are TRBV3-1 (or the pseudogene TRBV3-2) and TRBJ1-6; unclear D gene. The CDR3 has 17 amino acids. With 0 bases removed from V and 6 bases from J, the gap between germline ends came to 15 bases. Germline CDR1 is LGHDT and CDR2 is YNNKEL (reference sequence). In DNA form, the CDR3 reads TGTGCCAGCAGCCAAGATAGCGGAGCGATAGCTAATTCACCCCTCCACTTT. Its translation: CASSQDSGAIANSPLHF.

CDR3 residues: CASSYRKLDYGYTF. The CDR3 DNA sequence: TGTGCCAGCAGTTACAGGAAACTAGACTATGGCTACACCTTC. J is TRBJ1-2 and V is TRBV6-5; unclear D gene. Trimming took off 2 bases at V and 3 bases at J, with 10 bases between the two ends. Germline values: CDR1 MNHEY, CDR2 SVGAGI. The CDR3 is 14 residues long.

This sequence joins TRBV29-1 and TRBJ1-4; D is possibly TRBD1 (5 bases). Per germline, CDR1 SQVTM and CDR2 ANQGSEA. V lost 5 bases and J lost 10, with 14 bases in between. There are 12 residues in the CDR3. CDR3 nucleotide sequence: TGCAGCGTTCTATGGCAGGGAGGAAAACTGTTTTTT. Its translation is CSVLWQGGKLFF. Complete variable domain (other parts from reference TRBV29-1 and TRBJ1-4): SAVISQKPSRDICQRGTSLTIQCQVDSQVTMMFWYRQQPGQSLTLIATANQGSEATYESGFVIDKFPISRPNLTFSTLTVSNMSPEDSSIYLCSVLWQGGKLFFGSGTQLSVL.

The J gene is TRBJ1-6, the V gene TRBV2; D is uncertain. Trimming cost V 1 base and J 0 bases, with 13 bases left between them. Germline loops: CDR1 SNHLY, CDR2 FYNNEI. This CDR3 spans 18 amino acids. CDR3 sequence reads: CASSEGAPTVSYNSPLHF. The CDR3 DNA follows: TGTGCCAGCAGTGAAGGGGCACCAACTGTCTCCTATAATTCACCCCTCCACTTT.

This rearrangement joins TRBV7-9 to TRBJ2-7, with TRBD1 matching 8 bases. CDR1 and CDR2 from the germline V gene are SEHNR and FQNEAQ (reference sequence). Trimming cost V 2 bases and J 2 bases; bases outside gene matches: 8. This CDR3 is built from 16 residues. The CDR3 here is CASSLSAGGIPYEQYF. CDR3 bases: TGTGCCAGCAGCTTATCCGCAGGGGGCATTCCCTACGAGCAGTACTTC. The full variable domain, in which reference TRBV7-9 and TRBJ2-7 provide the parts outside the CDR3, is DTGVSQNPRHKITKRGQNVTFRCDPISEHNRLYWYRQTLGQGPEFLTYFQNEAQLEKSRLLSDRFSAERPKGSFSTLEIQRTEQGDSAMYLCASSLSAGGIPYEQYFGPGTRLTVT.

The CDR3 DNA sequence: TGTGCCAGCAGCAAAAAAACGGGGGGGACTAACTATGGCTACACCTTC. Protein sequence: CASSKKTGGTNYGYTF. V is TRBV21-1 and J is TRBJ1-2. TRBV21-1 is classified as a pseudogene. CDR3 length: 16 residues.

The chain carries TRBV4-1 and TRBJ2-3, with 8 bases aligning to TRBD2. Unmatched junction bases numbered 8, after V lost 0 bases and J lost 6 bases. Germline V gene sequence: CDR1 MGHRA, CDR2 YSYEKL. The CDR3 is 16 residues long. The CDR3 nucleotides read TGCGCCAGCAGCCAAGACTTCCGGGGGGGCCCGGATACGCAGTATTTT. Amino acids: CASSQDFRGGPDTQYF.

The gene calls are TRBV20-1 and TRBJ2-7; possibly TRBD2 for D (5 bases). With 3 bases removed from V and 6 bases from J, the gap between germline ends came to 12 bases. Germline CDR1 and CDR2: DFQATT and SNEGSKA (reference sequence). This CDR3 has 12 residues. CDR3 loop: CSASMNSAEQYF. For the CDR3, the DNA is TGCAGTGCTAGTATGAATAGCGCCGAGCAGTACTTC.

This chain joins TRBV5-1 and TRBJ2-5; 9 nucleotides match TRBD2. CDR1 is SGHRS, CDR2 YFSETQ, per germline. This CDR3 has 16 residues. The V gene end was trimmed by 1 base and the J gene end by 5 bases; junction bases not matched to a gene: 9. The CDR3 is CASSLYGGGARETQYF. For the CDR3, the DNA is TGCGCCAGCAGCTTGTATGGCGGGGGGGCCAGGGAGACCCAGTACTTC.

This clone has just a few counts. The chain recombines TRBV9 with TRBJ1-6; no firm D call. V shed 2 bases and J shed 8 bases, with 11 bases lying between them. The CDR3 covers 14 residues. The germline CDR1 and CDR2 sequences are SGDLS and YYNGEE. DNA for the CDR3: TGTGCCAGCAGCGTTTCCCCCGGTGATTCACCCCTCCACTTT. It specifies CASSVSPGDSPLHF.

The V gene is TRBV19, the J gene TRBJ2-3, with D possibly TRBD2 on 6 matching bases. Trimming left V 7 bases short and J 1 base short, with 9 bases between. CDR1 is LNHDA, CDR2 SQIVND, per germline (reference sequence). This CDR3 comprises 13 residues. CDR3 nucleotide sequence: TGTGCCAGTACGACGGGGGGCACAGATACGCAGTATTTT. Translation: CASTTGGTDTQYF.

The gene calls are TRBV2 and TRBJ1-5; 9 bases are shared with TRBD1. CDR1 SNHLY and CDR2 FYNNEI come from the germline V gene. The CDR3 runs 15 residues. V lost 6 bases and J lost 4; bases outside the gene matches: 7. CDR3 in DNA: TGTGCCAGCAGGGAGGGGACAGGGAGGAATCAGCCCCAGCATTTT. It yields the protein CASREGTGRNQPQHF. Full variable domain (missing parts from reference TRBV2 and TRBJ1-5): EPEVTQTPSHQVTQMGQEVILRCVPISNHLYFYWYRQILGQKVEFLVSFYNNEISEKSEIFDDQFSVERPDGSNFTLKIRSTKLEDSAMYFCASREGTGRNQPQHFGDGTRLSIL.

This chain joins TRBV10-3 and TRBJ2-1, with 7 bases matching TRBD2. Germline lookup yields CDR1 ENHRY and CDR2 SYGVKD. The J segment lost 4 bases and the V segment lost 8 bases, leaving 8 bases of the junction unmatched. This CDR3 region has 14 residues. In DNA form, the CDR3 reads TGTGCCATCGGTAACCTAGCGGAATACAATGAGCAGTTCTTC. It is translated as CAIGNLAEYNEQFF.

Turning to this clone: As the CDR3 is not closed by the conserved phenylalanine or tryptophan, this likely results from a read error. It is unclear where the CDR3 begins or ends on the DNA, so no DNA is shown, and the CDR3 is as TCRdb lists it. The chain carries TRBV7-3 and TRBJ1-2; TRBD1 is the table's D call, not checked against the DNA. Looked up from germline, CDR1 is SGHTA and CDR2 is FQGTGA. Both ends counted, the CDR3 spans 13 residues. CDR3 amino acids: CASSPQGAWVPVV.